In this sample, the clone carrying this T cell receptor beta chain turned up a few times. Germline CDR1 MNHEY, CDR2 SVGAGI. The germline V and J ends were trimmed by 7 bases and 3 bases, with 10 bases remaining between them. This CDR3 has 14 amino acids. The sample is drawn from a study of blood T cells in healthy people across ages. Then a second PCR, running roughly 7 to 11 cycles, was carried out with a sample-barcoded 5' primer and a J-beta primer mix. The template-switch adaptor, which had 12 random nucleotides, put a tag on each cDNA molecule. TCRdb re-derived calls from the 5' RACE reads in MiXCR, one entry per CDR3 protein. The sample has approximately 670,000 distinct CDR3 sequences; 35% to 50% are singletons.

Sequenced: blood. The chain has TRBV6-5 and TRBJ1-6, with D possibly being TRBD1 (5 bases). The receptor comes from a man aged 80 or over in good health. In DNA, the CDR3 is TGTGCCAGCACCACGGACAACTATAATTCACCCCTCCACTTT. It specifies CASTTDNYNSPLHF.